These 12 T cell receptor beta chains share one sample of origin, sequenced in a study of cytomegalovirus exposure and HLA in healthy donors. PCR amplification relied on 60 Vbeta primers (plus 13 Jbeta primers). Using immunoSEQ multiplex PCR, the repertoire was profiled, and TCRdb retains in-frame clones only, with some absent. This sample contains around 70,000 clones. Sequencing was carried out using PBMCs. The receptors were gathered from a man aged 40-55 years in good health and CMV-seronegative.

V is TRBV7-8 and J is TRBJ2-7, with D maybe TRBD2 (5 bases). The CDR3 has 13 residues. The germline V gene has CDR1 SGHVS and CDR2 FQNEAQ. Trimming removed 3 bases from V and 0 bases from J, with 6 bases in between. The CDR3 sequence: CASSFGSSYEQYF. Written as DNA, the CDR3 is TGTGCCAGCAGCTTTGGGAGCTCCTACGAGCAGTACTTC.

The chain couples TRBV10-3 to TRBJ1-1; D is possibly TRBD1 (6 bases). This CDR3 spans 14 amino acids. Germline CDR1 and CDR2: ENHRY and SYGVKD. V lost 3 bases to trimming and J lost 8 bases, with 16 bases between them. CDR3 protein: CAISEQGWEGEAFF. The DNA of the CDR3 is TGTGCCATCAGTGAACAGGGTTGGGAGGGCGAAGCTTTCTTT.

The chain joins TRBV5-6 to TRBJ2-5; the match to TRBD1 covers 9 bases. This CDR3 region has 16 residues. Germline CDR1 is SGHDT and CDR2 is YYEEEE. With 3 bases clipped from V and 3 bases from J, the junction kept 9 bases outside the gene matches. DNA of the CDR3: TGTGCCAGCAGCTGGACAGGGGACGCGGCCAAAGAGACCCAGTACTTC. Its protein product is CASSWTGDAAKETQYF.

In DNA form, the CDR3 reads TGTGCCAGCAGCCCCCTCACTCGCCCCTACGAGCAGTACTTC. Translation gives CASSPLTRPYEQYF. The genes are TRBV27 and TRBJ2-7; no firm D call. Trimming took off 6 bases at V and 2 bases at J, with 14 bases between the two ends. The germline CDR1 and CDR2 sequences are MNHEY and SMNVEV (reference sequence). The CDR3 is 14 residues long.

Points on this clone: Because the CDR3 is missing its conserved closing phenylalanine or tryptophan, this is likely a read error. The rearrangement uses TRBV28 and TRBJ2-6; perhaps TRBD2 as D (6 bases). V was shortened by 2 bases and J by 4 bases, with 21 bases between the two germline ends. This CDR3 has 19 residues. Looked up from germline, CDR1 is MDHEN and CDR2 is SYDVKM. CDR3 in amino acids: CASSLSGGGGPGGANVLTS. CDR3 DNA: TGTGCCAGCAGTTTAAGTGGCGGAGGAGGGCCTGGGGGGGCCAACGTCCTGACTTCC.

The chain combines TRBV4-3 with TRBJ1-3; D remains unclear. Germline assignment: CDR1 LGHNA and CDR2 YSLEER. V was clipped by 4 bases and J by 0 bases, with 10 bases between them. This CDR3 comprises 15 residues. The CDR3 reads CASSPATFSGNTIYF. CDR3 coding DNA: TGCGCCAGCAGCCCAGCGACTTTCTCTGGAAACACCATATATTTT.

V gene TRBV7-2 combines with J gene TRBJ1-1, with D perhaps matching TRBD1 (5 bases). The CDR3 spans 16 residues. Trimming stripped 3 bases from V and 2 bases from J, with 16 bases between. Looked up from germline, CDR1 is SGHTA and CDR2 is FQGNSA. The CDR3 reads CASSFGTPDRNTEAFF. CDR3 DNA: TGTGCCAGCAGCTTCGGGACTCCAGATCGAAACACTGAAGCTTTCTTT. Complete variable domain (other parts from reference TRBV7-2 and TRBJ1-1): GAGVSQSPSNKVTEKGKDVELRCDPISGHTALYWYRQSLGQGLEFLIYFQGNSAPDKSGLPSDRFSAERTGGSVSTLTIQRTQQEDSAVYLCASSFGTPDRNTEAFFGQGTRLTVV.

The chain recombines TRBV27 with TRBJ2-5, with 8 bases lining up with TRBD2. Germline loops: CDR1 MNHEY, CDR2 SMNVEV (reference sequence). Germline trimming cut 6 bases from V and 6 bases from J; bases unmatched to any gene: 21. The CDR3 totals 18 residues. The chain's CDR3 is CASRTGPPGPGGGQTQYF. DNA for the CDR3: TGTGCCAGCAGGACGGGTCCCCCCGGACCGGGAGGGGGGCAGACCCAGTACTTC.

The rearrangement joins TRBV29-1 to TRBJ2-3; TRBD2 matches at 11 bases. Unmatched junction bases numbered 14, after V lost 7 bases and J lost 5 bases. Germline V gene sequence: CDR1 SQVTM, CDR2 ANQGSEA. The CDR3 totals 16 residues. The CDR3 nucleotides read TGCAGCGCCCGACTGCCTAGCGGGGGGATCGTAGATACGCAGTATTTT. Its protein product is CSARLPSGGIVDTQYF.

The genes are TRBV28 and TRBJ2-5, with TRBD2 matching 10 bases. The CDR3 is 15 residues long. The V gene end was trimmed by 5 bases and the J gene end by 4 bases; junction bases not matched to a gene: 7. Germline CDR1 reads MDHEN; CDR2 reads SYDVKM. CDR3 coding DNA: TGTGCCAGCAGTCTCCAGCGGGAGGGCCGAGAGACCCAGTACTTC. This gives the protein CASSLQREGRETQYF.

The chain combines TRBV14 with TRBJ2-2; TRBD2 matches 7 bases. The V and J ends lost 1 base and 6 bases, in that order; junction bases with no gene match: 5. This CDR3 contains 15 residues. The germline V gene has CDR1 SGHDN and CDR2 FVKESK. The CDR3 loop reads CASSQGAGFAGELFF. CDR3 nucleotide sequence: TGTGCCAGCAGCCAAGGAGCGGGGTTCGCCGGGGAGCTGTTTTTT.

The chain links TRBV2 to TRBJ2-3, with 8 bases that match TRBD1. V lost 5 bases and J lost 3; bases outside the gene matches: 4. The CDR3 is 14 amino acids. In germline, CDR1 is SNHLY, CDR2 FYNNEI. CDR3 coding DNA: TGTGCCAGCAGTTCTAACAGGGGGACAGATACGCAGTATTTT. Its translation: CASSSNRGTDTQYF.